Reported below is one T cell receptor beta chain. The antigen this receptor binds is unknown. Base qualities are missing; no much larger clone stands one base away. Separate from the approximately 700-subject first cohort, the validation cohort of over 90 subjects was the group to which the donors belonged. This sample stems from a study of cytomegalovirus exposure and HLA in healthy donors (dated by TCRdb to 2016 to 2017). Regarding the study in general: According to a later analysis, one platform produced both the approximately 110 validation repertoires and the 670 or so repertoires of the first cohort. High-throughput TCR immunosequencing, statistical association of individual TCRs with disease status, and machine learning were combined to predict cytomegalovirus infection status. A separate validation cohort of over a hundred different subjects was used in addition to the approximately 670-subject first cohort. The aim of the study was to test whether cataloging public T cell receptors could identify signatures of past pathogen exposure.

Receptor libraries were prepared by the immunoSEQ multiplex PCR assay. The original methods were these. A statistical classification framework was built to diagnose cytomegalovirus status from the catalog of TCR beta chain sequences. TCRdb stores this immuneACCESS table with in-frame sequences only. Part of the clones is absent; in the studies checked, under half of the shortfall reflects unresolved V genes, and no reason is known for the rest. From that table come the V and J calls and clone size; the DNA was used to work out D and trimming. The sample table records about 280,000 clones; 65% to 90% of these occur just once. Jointly, the top ten make up 0.9% to 1.1% of the sample. Study-wide findings and limitations: In vitro tests confirmed that a few of the cytomegalovirus-associated TCR beta chains recognize cytomegalovirus antigens. Most TCR sequences were observed very rarely across donors, whereas some public TCRs were present in many individuals. A later analysis had no HLA typing for the validation cohort, so co-occurrence there was scored across all 110 or so repertoires. In a later analysis, TCRs clustered in the first cohort were found to also tend to co-occur in the 130 or so validation repertoires, with 94% of cluster scores above 0. The authors suggested that the approach could potentially be extended to other disease states and immunological phenotypes. The classifier was reported to diagnose cytomegalovirus status with high specificity and sensitivity in both the original and validation cohorts. The study gave a list of some 150 TCR beta chains associated with cytomegalovirus.

Between the V and J ends, shortened by 3 bases and 14 bases respectively, the junction contains 11 bases. Inclusive of the bounding cysteine and phenylalanine, the CDR3 is 11 residues long. Only the CDR3 region is kept as DNA, spanning 33 bases read in frame from base 1. CDR1 and CDR2 were assigned from the germline V gene (reference sequence) as GTSNPN and SVGIG. The clonotype was recovered from a woman aged 18-35 years in good health and CMV-seronegative. The rearrangement joined TRBV30 to TRBJ1-6; the D gene remains uncertain. Sequencing was performed on PBMCs. Read as DNA, the sequence is TGTGCCTGGAGGTACTCGTCCTCCCTCCACTTT. This codes for CAWRYSSSLHF. Where the CDR3 stops, the reference TRBV30 and TRBJ1-6 genes take over; the full variable domain is SQTIHQWPATLVQPVGSPLSLECTVEGTSNPNLYWYRQAAGRGLQLLFYSVGIGQISSEVPQNLSASRPQDRQFILSSKKLLLSDSGFYLCAWRYSSSLHFGNGTRLTVT.